Here is one TCR beta chain with its context. This clone was observed a single time. Its target antigen remains unknown. Base qualities are missing; no much larger clone stands one base away. TCRbeta CDR3 regions were amplified from genomic DNA by means of the immunoSEQ Assay, a bias-controlled multiplex PCR. In the source study's methods: The number of nucleated cells in each sample was estimated from the amplification of reference gene primers within the assay. To quantify the absolute abundance of each unique TCRbeta CDR3 rearrangement, sequence reads were collapsed and filtered. Productive Simpson clonality was computed per sample as the square root of Simpson's diversity index over productive rearrangements. Entries here come from immuneACCESS through TCRdb and include only in-frame sequences with V and J called. Some clones fail to appear in such tables; in the studies checked, an unresolved V gene covers under half of the shortfall, and the cause of the remainder is unknown. That table is the source of V, J and clone size, and D and trimming were worked out from the DNA. The sample table holds some 76,000 clones, of which 85% to 90% were seen once. The ten top clones hold approximately 15% of the sample.

The record originates from a study of blood T cell repertoires in COVID-19 (dated by TCRdb to between 2020 and 2021). Background on the whole study: Samples from collaborators originated in the United States, Italy and Spain and spanned both the acute and convalescent phases of COVID-19. The prospective study material was composed of cDNA or gDNA derived from T cells, B-cell-depleted T cells, or PBMCs. Subjects who had been exposed to COVID-19, were actively infected with it, or had recovered from it provided the deeply sampled blood TCRbeta repertoires that made up the dataset. The repertoires were made available in a free public database intended to serve as a resource for research on the immune response to SARS-CoV-2. Samples were obtained from the ongoing ImmuneRACE study (first 160 participants) and from 1,254 subjects provided by 6 global collaborators. The sample metadata nearly always contained a de-identified subject ID, COVID-19 status, age in years and sex. Where HLA class I and class II types were available, the types were taken from metadata supplied by the sample provider, not from assay-based typing. General conclusions and limits of the study: Clinical and demographic metadata were provided uncurated, with the amount varying by source and participant.

The collaborating institutions used their own protocols to collect whole blood in K2EDTA tubes. For TCRbeta analysis, collaborators shipped samples as frozen whole blood, isolated PBMCs, or DNA extracted from either of those sample types. The CDR3 spans 14 residues, from the cysteine through the phenylalanine. Only the CDR3 part of the read is kept: 42 bases, read in frame from the first base. V is cut by 7 bases and J by 1 base, and the space between the germline ends is 13 bases. Reading the germline V gene (reference sequence) gives CDR1 LNHDA and CDR2 SQIVND. The sequenced sample consisted of peripheral blood. Recombination joined TRBV19 with TRBJ1-1; TRBD1 could be the D gene, as 5 bases match. This receptor was taken from a man at least 80 years old in a cohort sampled during active COVID-19. The DNA is as follows: TGTGCCAGTATGGCCTCGACAGCGAACACTGAAGCTTTCTTT. Translated, it gives CASMASTANTEAFF.